This T cell receptor beta chain was documented in a study of blood T cell repertoires in COVID-19. Study details: Samples of COVID-19 (acute and convalescent) were obtained from the United States, Italy and Spain. PBMCs, B-cell-depleted T cells, or T cells provided the cDNA or gDNA that made up the material.

The CDR3 has 14 residues. With 3 bases removed from V and 4 bases from J, the gap between germline ends came to 12 bases. The germline V gene encodes CDR1 LNHDA and CDR2 SQIVND (reference sequence). Study processing details: Estimated nucleated cell counts came from reference gene primer amplification. The repertoire was sequenced with immunoSEQ multiplex PCR; TCRdb's copy has only in-frame clones and lacks some. Clone size and V and J calls were adopted from that table, with D and trimming inferred from the DNA. This repertoire shows roughly 120,000 clones, approximately 85% found once; its top ten account for under 8%.

This receptor was identified in a man in his sixties or seventies with acute or convalescent COVID-19. The sequenced sample consisted of peripheral blood. The chain combines TRBV19 with TRBJ1-1; a possible D gene is TRBD1 (5 bases). This CDR3 reads CASSIIGGFTEAFF. As DNA, the CDR3 is TGTGCCAGTAGTATCATCGGGGGTTTCACTGAAGCTTTCTTT.